The 7 T cell receptor beta chains below come from one sample, sequenced in a study of blood T cells in healthy people across ages. A second about 7 to 11 cycle PCR used barcoded and J-beta primers. TCRdb reprocessed the 5' RACE reads via MiXCR and lists one record per CDR3 protein. The sample includes about 1.6 million distinct CDR3 sequences, about 35% seen only once; the top ten take approximately 11%. The material sequenced was blood. Receptors originate from a woman under 40 in good health.

The rearrangement links TRBV7-9 to TRBJ2-5, with 8 bases identical to TRBD1. CDR1 and CDR2 (germline): SEHNR, FQNEAQ (reference sequence). The CDR3 is 14 residues long. After removal of 2 bases from V and 6 bases from J, the junction contained 5 bases not matched to a gene. The CDR3 nucleotides read TGTGCCAGCAGCTTAATTCAGGGGGCGCAGACCCAGTACTTC. This sequence encodes CASSLIQGAQTQYF.

This chain links TRBV7-6 with TRBJ2-1; no reliable D call. Trimming stripped 6 bases from V and 3 bases from J, with 12 bases between. In germline, CDR1 is SGHVS, CDR2 FNYEAQ. CDR3 length: 14 amino acids. The CDR3 sequence is CASRPSLGYNEQFF. CDR3 coding DNA: TGTGCCAGCAGACCCTCCCTAGGCTACAATGAGCAGTTCTTC.

The chain joins TRBV20-1 to TRBJ2-7; TRBD2 agrees at 7 bases. Trimming at V came to 5 bases and at J to 6 bases, leaving 4 bases not matched to a gene. Per the germline V gene, CDR1 is DFQATT and CDR2 is SNEGSKA (reference sequence). The CDR3 is made up of 11 amino acids. CDR3 amino acids: CSAVREGEQYF. DNA of the CDR3: TGCAGTGCTGTCAGGGAGGGCGAGCAGTACTTC.

This chain joins TRBV27 and TRBJ2-1; 9 nucleotides match TRBD2. The CDR3 totals 16 residues. In germline, CDR1 is MNHEY, CDR2 SMNVEV (reference sequence). The ends lost 4 bases at V and 3 bases at J; junction bases unmatched: 7. CDR3 sequence: CASSYNSGGLYNEQFF. As DNA, the CDR3 is TGTGCCAGCAGTTACAACAGCGGGGGGCTCTACAATGAGCAGTTCTTC.

As to this clonotype: An end of the junction does not agree with germline; a read error may underlie this. This chain links TRBV11-2 with TRBJ2-1; D uncertain. The germline V gene has CDR1 SGHAT and CDR2 FQNNGV. The length of the CDR3 is 13 residues. The CDR3 region is CASAVASYNERFF. The CDR3 DNA reads as TGTGCCAGCGCGGTTGCATCCTACAATGAGCGGTTCTTC.

A word on this clonotype: In this CDR3 the conserved last residue, phenylalanine or tryptophan, is missing, so a read error is likely. The genes are TRBV29-1 and TRBJ1-1, with TRBD1 identical over 10 bases. This CDR3 contains 14 residues. V was pared by 3 bases and J by 5 bases, with 6 bases of the junction left unmatched. Germline CDR1 is SQVTM and CDR2 is ANQGSEA. CDR3 in amino acids: CSVDVTGGATEAFC. The CDR3 coding sequence is TGCAGCGTTGATGTGACAGGGGGCGCGACTGAAGCTTTCTGT.

The table lists this clonotype with a few counts. V usage is TRBV21-1 and J usage is TRBJ2-1; the table assigns TRBD1, which was not confirmed against the DNA. TRBV21-1 is termed a pseudogene. The CDR3 covers 16 residues. The CDR3 bases are TGTGCCAGCAGCAAATATCAGGGTCGCTCCTACAATGAGCAGTTCTTC. As protein: CASSKYQGRSYNEQFF.